What follows are 27 T cell receptor beta chains derived from one specimen sequenced in a study of T and B cells in COVID-19 patients. TRB rearrangements were amplified by multiplex PCR with BIOMED2 TRB-A/B primers. MiXCR was run by TCRdb on the multiplex PCR reads, yielding one entry per CDR3 protein. Of more than 20,000 distinct CDR3 sequences listed, about 33% are singletons. Each TRB amplification used roughly 250-550 ng of genomic DNA from blood. Specimen: blood. The receptors originated from a human donor who had recovered from COVID-19.

The V and J genes are TRBV11-2 and TRBJ2-6; D uncertain. The CDR3 runs 15 residues. CDR1 and CDR2 from the germline V gene are SGHAT and FQNNGV. V lost 3 bases and J 2 bases, leaving 8 bases between the germline ends. CDR3 region: CASSFGSAGANVLTF. The CDR3 nucleotides are TGTGCCAGCAGCTTCGGATCAGCTGGGGCCAACGTCCTGACTTTC.

The genes are TRBV12-3 or TRBV12-4 and TRBJ2-1, with 9 bases lining up with TRBD2. V lost 5 bases and J lost 2; bases outside the gene matches: 10. The CDR3 contains 17 residues. The CDR3, as DNA: TGTGCCAGCAGTCCAGTAGCGGGGGACAGAACCTACAATGAGCAGTTCTTC. It specifies CASSPVAGDRTYNEQFF.

The chain recombines TRBV19 with TRBJ1-5, with unresolved D. V lost 3 bases and J lost 6, with 6 bases in between. The CDR3 runs to 12 residues. CDR1 LNHDA and CDR2 SQIVND come from the germline V gene (reference sequence). CDR3 bases: TGTGCCAGTAGTATCTTTCCTCAGCCCCAGCATTTT. Amino acids: CASSIFPQPQHF. Full variable domain (missing parts from reference TRBV19 and TRBJ1-5): DGGITQSPKYLFRKEGQNVTLSCEQNLNHDAMYWYRQDPGQGLRLIYYSQIVNDFQKGDIAEGYSVSREKKESFPLTVTSAQKNPTAFYLCASSIFPQPQHFGDGTRLSIL.

The rearrangement joins TRBV19 to TRBJ2-7, with D perhaps being TRBD1 or TRBD2 (5 bases each). CDR3 length: 11 residues. Trimming removed 5 bases from V and 12 bases from J, with 14 bases in between. Germline CDR1 is LNHDA and CDR2 is SQIVND (reference sequence). The CDR3 protein is CASSVGTSLYF. In DNA, the CDR3 is TGTGCCAGTAGTGTAGGGACCAGCTTGTACTTC.

A word on this clonotype: A much larger clone is a single base away; this may be a read error. The V and J genes are TRBV6-5 and TRBJ2-3, with D perhaps assigned TRBD1 or TRBD2 (5 bases each). This CDR3 region has 11 residues. Germline V CDR1 and CDR2: MNHEY, SVGAGI. CDR3 DNA sequence: TGTGCCAGCAGCTTGGGGGATACGCGGTATTTT. Residues: CASSLGDTRYF.

The chain is built from TRBV6-2 or TRBV6-3 and TRBJ2-1; D unresolved. V was clipped by 11 bases and J by 8 bases, with 19 bases between them. This CDR3 region has 13 residues. Germline assignment: CDR1 MNHEY and CDR2 SVGEGT. The CDR3 region has the DNA TGTGCCTGCCGCGGCCTCGTGAACTATGAGCAGTTCTTC. It codes for CACRGLVNYEQFF.

The chain links TRBV6-5 to TRBJ2-7; D gene uncertain. Germline lookup yields CDR1 MNHEY and CDR2 SVGAGI. There are 15 residues in the CDR3. With 0 bases removed from V and 1 base from J, the gap between germline ends came to 10 bases. This CDR3 reads CASSYSAAVSYEQYF. The DNA of the CDR3 is TGTGCCAGCAGTTACTCCGCGGCCGTATCCTACGAGCAGTACTTC.

This clonotype showed up just a few times. The rearrangement joins TRBV27 to TRBJ2-7, with unresolved D. Germline CDR1 is MNHEY and CDR2 is SMNVEV (reference sequence). CDR3 size: 15 residues. Trimming shortened V by 6 bases and J by 0 bases, and 15 bases separated the two germline ends. The CDR3: CASSRIGGRSYEQYF. CDR3 sequence (DNA): TGTGCCAGCAGCCGAATAGGCGGACGCTCCTACGAGCAGTACTTC.

This sequence joins TRBV5-1 and TRBJ1-1, with TRBD1 identical over 8 bases. Germline-derived CDR1 and CDR2 are SGHRS and YFSETQ. The trim removed 4 bases at V and 1 base at J, leaving 18 bases unmatched. This CDR3 region has 19 residues. The CDR3 loop reads CASSPYWKTGEGGNTEAFF. The CDR3 DNA reads as TGCGCCAGCAGCCCCTATTGGAAGACAGGGGAGGGGGGGAACACTGAAGCTTTCTTT.

The chain employs TRBV29-1 and TRBJ2-1, with 7 nucleotides matching TRBD1. The DNA matches TRBJ2-5 better at its end, which makes the J call doubtful. Germline CDR1 SQVTM, CDR2 ANQGSEA. The CDR3 is 12 amino acids. CDR3 region: CSVHTGEETQYF. The CDR3, as DNA: TGCAGCGTTCACACAGGGGAGGAGACCCAGTACTTC.

This clonotype was seen a handful of times. This chain connects TRBV6-2 or TRBV6-3 to TRBJ2-2, with TRBD1 as a possible D gene (6 bases). Germline assignment: CDR1 MNHEY and CDR2 SVGEGT. Between the trimmed V and J ends, which lost 5 bases and 0 bases, there was a span of 16 bases. CDR3 length: 17 amino acids. This CDR3 reads CASSKWQGPSNTGELFF. The CDR3 bases are TGTGCCAGCAGTAAATGGCAGGGGCCATCGAACACCGGGGAGCTGTTTTTT.

A few counts support this clonotype. This CDR3 is CASKGLTDTQYF. The CDR3 coding sequence is TGTGCCAGCAAGGGTCTCACAGATACGCAGTATTTT. The rearrangement links TRBV6-5 to TRBJ2-3, with D unresolved. V was clipped by 7 bases and J by 2 bases, with 7 bases between them. Germline CDR1 is MNHEY and CDR2 is SVGAGI. The CDR3 contains 12 residues.

CDR3 coding DNA: TGTGCCAGCAGTTACTCGTCGACTAGCGGGAATGAGCAGTTCTTC. Its translation: CASSYSSTSGNEQFF. This chain links TRBV6-2 or TRBV6-3 with TRBJ2-1; TRBD2 aligns across 10 bases. The CDR3 loop spans 15 amino acids. Germline V gene lookup returns CDR1 MNHEY and CDR2 SVGEGT. Trimming cost V 0 bases and J 7 bases; bases outside gene matches: 3.

The J gene is TRBJ2-3, the V gene TRBV7-6; D may be TRBD1 or TRBD2 (5 bases each). The germline V gene encodes CDR1 SGHVS and CDR2 FNYEAQ. V was shortened by 5 bases and J by 1 base, with 13 bases between the two germline ends. The CDR3 loop spans 15 amino acids. The DNA for the CDR3 is TGTGCCAGCAGCCTCCGGGGCGGGTGCACAGATACGCAGTATTTT. This sequence encodes CASSLRGGCTDTQYF.

The genes are TRBV7-9 and TRBJ2-1; D is perhaps TRBD2 (7 bases). CDR1 SEHNR and CDR2 FQNEAQ come from the germline V gene (reference sequence). V lost 10 bases to trimming and J lost 2 bases, with 21 bases between them. This CDR3 has 16 residues. In DNA, the CDR3 is TGTGCCACCAGTGATTTAAGGGGGGGTACCTACAATGAGCAGTTCTTC. It specifies CATSDLRGGTYNEQFF.

V is TRBV6-5 and J is TRBJ1-2, with D perhaps matching TRBD1 (5 bases). Germline lookup yields CDR1 MNHEY and CDR2 SVGAGI. The CDR3 consists of 16 residues. V was shortened by 6 bases and J by 1 base, with 18 bases between the two germline ends. DNA for the CDR3: TGTGCCAGCAGGACGGCTCCGGGACGGAGTAACTATGGCTACACCTTC. It specifies CASRTAPGRSNYGYTF.

In its sample, this clonotype was seen a few times. Written as DNA, the CDR3 is TGTGCCAGCAGTTTCAGAGGTTATCCCTACGAGCAGTACTTC. It codes for CASSFRGYPYEQYF. V gene TRBV27 combines with J gene TRBJ2-7; D is uncertain. The CDR3 loop spans 14 amino acids. The V gene lost 3 bases and the J gene lost 2 bases, with 11 bases spanning the gap. The germline V gene has CDR1 MNHEY and CDR2 SMNVEV (reference sequence).

In its sample, this clonotype was seen a few times. The J gene is TRBJ1-2, the V gene TRBV5-6; TRBD1 might be the D (6 bases). This CDR3 is 14 amino acids long. Germline CDR1 SGHDT, CDR2 YYEEEE. Trimming cost V 4 bases and J 6 bases, with 16 bases left between them. The CDR3 sequence: CASSPDPGTNGYTF. In nucleotides, the CDR3 is TGTGCCAGCAGCCCTGACCCCGGGACAAATGGCTACACCTTC.

This clonotype was recorded a few times. The chain carries TRBV7-9 and TRBJ1-2, with TRBD1 identical over 8 bases. This CDR3 is built from 18 residues. Germline V gene data show CDR1 as SEHNR and CDR2 as FQNEAQ (reference sequence). The ends lost 7 bases at V and 1 base at J; junction bases unmatched: 17. CDR3 sequence reads: CASTQNSGTGLNNYGYTF. CDR3 nucleotide sequence: TGTGCCAGCACCCAAAACTCCGGGACAGGCCTAAATAACTATGGCTACACCTTC.

This clonotype turned up a few times. This rearrangement joins TRBV7-2 to TRBJ2-3; D ambiguous. CDR3 length equals 17 residues. V was cut by 5 bases and J by 0 bases, with 18 bases left in between. From germline, CDR1 is SGHTA and CDR2 FQGNSA. CDR3 residues: CASSPPTGTISTDTQYF. The DNA of the CDR3 is TGTGCCAGCAGCCCCCCGACCGGCACGATTAGCACAGATACGCAGTATTTT. The full variable domain, in which reference TRBV7-2 and TRBJ2-3 provide the parts outside the CDR3, is GAGVSQSPSNKVTEKGKDVELRCDPISGHTALYWYRQSLGQGLEFLIYFQGNSAPDKSGLPSDRFSAERTGGSVSTLTIQRTQQEDSAVYLCASSPPTGTISTDTQYFGPGTRLTVL.

The chain links TRBV5-6 to TRBJ2-5, with 8 bases matching TRBD1. The length of the CDR3 is 16 residues. After removal of 3 bases from V and 1 base from J, the junction contained 8 bases not matched to a gene. Germline CDR1 and CDR2: SGHDT and YYEEEE. CDR3 residues: CASSSGTGDSQETQYF. The CDR3 DNA follows: TGTGCCAGCAGCTCCGGGACAGGTGATTCCCAAGAGACCCAGTACTTC.

This clonotype is categorized as medium-sized. The chain carries TRBV6-5 and TRBJ2-3; D not resolved. CDR1 MNHEY and CDR2 SVGAGI come from the germline V gene. The CDR3 extends over 13 amino acids. V was clipped by 5 bases and J by 1 base, with 7 bases between them. The CDR3 loop is CASSESGTDTQYF. Here the CDR3 DNA reads TGTGCCAGCAGTGAAAGCGGCACAGATACGCAGTATTTT.

This clonotype was picked up a small number of times. The rearrangement joins TRBV20-1 to TRBJ2-7; 7 bases are shared with TRBD2. Per the germline V gene, CDR1 is DFQATT and CDR2 is SNEGSKA (reference sequence). The CDR3 totals 13 residues. The ends lost 2 bases at V and 2 bases at J; junction bases unmatched: 3. The CDR3 nucleotides read TGCAGTGCTAGATCTCTAGCGGCCTACGAGCAGTACTTC. This translates into CSARSLAAYEQYF.

The rearrangement links TRBV7-4 to TRBJ2-5, with D possibly TRBD2 on 6 matching bases. The CDR3 runs to 13 residues. Germline CDR1 SGHVT, CDR2 SQSDAQ. V lost 5 bases, J lost 4 bases, and 11 bases lay in between. The CDR3, as DNA: TGTGCCAGCAGCCCGGAGGGCCGAGAGACCCAGTACTTC. Its translation is CASSPEGRETQYF.

The chain employs TRBV12-3 or TRBV12-4 and TRBJ2-1; 13 nucleotides agree with TRBD2. CDR3 length: 17 amino acids. V dropped 4 bases and J dropped 4; count of bases not matched to a gene: 7. Here the CDR3 DNA reads TGTGCCAGCAGTTCCCGGACTAGCGGGAGACCTTACAATGAGCAGTTCTTC. Encoded protein: CASSSRTSGRPYNEQFF.

Judged by abundance, this clonotype is medium-sized. J is TRBJ2-1 and V is TRBV29-1, with 8 bases that match TRBD1. The ends lost 7 bases at V and 3 bases at J; junction bases unmatched: 11. CDR1 and CDR2 from the germline V gene are SQVTM and ANQGSEA. This CDR3 comprises 15 residues. The CDR3 sequence is CSARSRGQGYNEQFF. For the CDR3, the DNA is TGCAGCGCCAGATCCCGAGGACAGGGCTACAATGAGCAGTTCTTC.

By share, this clonotype ranks as medium-sized. The chain couples TRBV11-1 to TRBJ2-1; 11 bases align to TRBD2. There are 19 residues in the CDR3. J lost 5 bases, V lost 5 bases, and 17 bases had no gene match. Germline V CDR1 and CDR2: SGHAT, FQDESV (reference sequence). Here the CDR3 reads CASSLSGLAGLSPHNEQFF. Here the CDR3 DNA reads TGTGCCAGCAGCCTATCCGGACTAGCGGGCCTAAGCCCCCACAATGAGCAGTTCTTC.